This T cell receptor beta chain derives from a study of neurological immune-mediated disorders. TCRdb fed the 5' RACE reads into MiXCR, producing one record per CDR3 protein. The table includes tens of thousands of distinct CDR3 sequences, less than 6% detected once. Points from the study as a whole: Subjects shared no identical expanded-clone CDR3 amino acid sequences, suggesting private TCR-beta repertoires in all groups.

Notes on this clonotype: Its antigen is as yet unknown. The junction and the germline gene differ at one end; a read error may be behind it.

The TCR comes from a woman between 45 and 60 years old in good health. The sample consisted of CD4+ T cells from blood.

The CDR3 protein is CVSSRQSGQPQHF. CDR3 DNA sequence: TGTGTCAGCAGCCGACAGTCAGGTCAGCCACAGCATTTT. The chain combines TRBV7-9 with TRBJ1-5; D perhaps matches TRBD1 (5 bases). CDR1 and CDR2 from the germline V gene are SEHNR and FQNEAQ (reference sequence). The CDR3 length is 13 residues.